The 18 T cell receptor beta chains below come from one sample, sequenced in a study of T cells in Graves' hyperthyroidism and ophthalmopathy. TCR beta CDR3 sequences were amplified from RNA transcripts. Researchers ran a first-round RT-PCR on the TCR CDR3 using the HTBI primer set. TCRdb reprocessed the multiplex PCR reads with MiXCR, giving one entry per CDR3 protein. This sample has a few hundred thousand distinct CDR3 sequences, with 15% to 19% found just once. The sample was blood. Receptors were obtained from a young woman with Graves' hyperthyroidism.

This clonotype was observed at least ten times. The chain has TRBV20-1 and TRBJ2-7; 8 bases agree with TRBD2. CDR3 length: 14 amino acids. CDR1 is DFQATT, CDR2 SNEGSKA, per germline (reference sequence). Unmatched junction bases numbered 9, after V lost 4 bases and J lost 4 bases. CDR3 amino acids: CSAIWAGGKYEQYF. The DNA of the CDR3 is TGCAGTGCTATCTGGGCGGGAGGCAAGTACGAGCAGTACTTC.

In its sample, this clonotype was seen many times. The genes are TRBV20-1 and TRBJ2-1; maybe TRBD1 (5 bases). The CDR3 is made up of 15 amino acids. The ends were cut back, 0 bases at V and 0 bases at J, with 9 bases in the middle. Germline V gives CDR1 DFQATT, CDR2 SNEGSKA (reference sequence). CDR3 sequence (DNA): TGCAGTGCTAGAGACCCTAGGGGCTCCTACAATGAGCAGTTCTTC. As protein: CSARDPRGSYNEQFF.

This clonotype has a count of ten or more. The V gene is TRBV2, the J gene TRBJ2-1, with D uncertain. Trimming shortened V by 6 bases and J by 7 bases, and 13 bases separated the two germline ends. CDR1 and CDR2 (germline): SNHLY, FYNNEI. CDR3 length: 13 amino acids. Here the CDR3 DNA reads TGTGCCAGCAGCCCCGCCGGAAGGAATGAGCAGTTCTTC. Protein: CASSPAGRNEQFF.

This clonotype was seen at least ten times. The genes are TRBV20-1 and TRBJ1-1; TRBD1 is a possible D gene (5 bases). Germline CDR1 reads DFQATT; CDR2 reads SNEGSKA (reference sequence). Trimming stripped 6 bases from V and 0 bases from J, with 14 bases between. The CDR3 has 14 residues. DNA for the CDR3: TGCAGTGCACCAATCCGGGGCATGAACACTGAAGCTTTCTTT. Protein sequence: CSAPIRGMNTEAFF.

This chain uses TRBV19 with TRBJ1-1; 7 bases line up with TRBD1. Germline V lookup: CDR1 LNHDA, CDR2 SQIVND (reference sequence). This CDR3 has 15 residues. V was clipped by 3 bases and J by 1 base; unmatched bases: 5. Here the CDR3 reads CASSIRDSRNTEAFF. DNA for the CDR3: TGTGCCAGTAGTATCCGGGACAGCCGGAACACTGAAGCTTTCTTT.

This chain links TRBV30 with TRBJ2-7; D is unresolved. The CDR3 has 13 residues. Trimming cost V 2 bases and J 2 bases, with 10 bases left between them. Per germline, CDR1 GTSNPN and CDR2 SVGIG (reference sequence). Here the CDR3 reads CAWSPGSTYEQYF. The CDR3 nucleotides are TGTGCCTGGAGTCCCGGCTCAACCTACGAGCAGTACTTC.

The rearrangement joins TRBV12-5 to TRBJ2-2; 9 nucleotides align to TRBD2. J gave up 6 bases and V 0 bases, and 8 bases lay outside the gene matches. This CDR3 contains 17 residues. Germline V gene sequence: CDR1 LGHNT, CDR2 FRNRAP. CDR3 sequence: CASGLVSVAGAPGELFF. The DNA for the CDR3 is TGTGCTAGTGGTTTGGTATCGGTAGCGGGAGCACCCGGGGAGCTGTTTTTT.

This clonotype was found many times. The V call is TRBV20-1, the J call TRBJ2-1; D remains ambiguous. Germline lookup yields CDR1 DFQATT and CDR2 SNEGSKA (reference sequence). This CDR3 contains 10 residues. V lost 5 bases and J lost 8, with 7 bases in between. DNA for the CDR3: TGCAGTGCTCATACGGATGAGCAGTTCTTC. It specifies CSAHTDEQFF.

This clonotype was seen a handful of times. This chain uses TRBV27 with TRBJ1-1; TRBD1 matches at 7 bases. The J segment lost 6 bases and the V segment lost 4 bases, leaving 5 bases of the junction unmatched. The germline gives CDR1 MNHEY, CDR2 SMNVEV (reference sequence). The CDR3 contains 13 residues. CDR3 sequence: CASSSDRIAEAFF. The CDR3 coding sequence is TGTGCCAGCAGTTCGGACAGGATCGCTGAAGCTTTCTTT.

This clonotype was picked up many times. This sequence joins TRBV12-3 or TRBV12-4 and TRBJ2-7, with D possibly being TRBD1 or TRBD2 (5 bases each). Trimming removed 10 bases from V and 3 bases from J, with 22 bases in between. This CDR3 is 15 amino acids long. CDR3 loop: CATSPGGTNLYEQYF. In DNA, the CDR3 is TGTGCCACCTCGCCCGGTGGGACGAACCTCTACGAGCAGTACTTC.

This clonotype was recorded at least ten times. This chain connects TRBV10-1 to TRBJ2-1; 12 nucleotides agree with TRBD2. The CDR3 is made up of 15 amino acids. CDR1 and CDR2 from the germline V gene are WNHNN and SYGVQD (reference sequence). The V and J ends lost 6 bases and 6 bases, in that order; junction bases with no gene match: 6. The CDR3: CASRGETSGSNEQFF. As DNA, the CDR3 is TGCGCCAGCAGAGGTGAGACTAGCGGGAGCAATGAGCAGTTCTTC.

Concerning this clonotype: This may be a read error: a much more frequent sequence differs by one nucleotide. V is TRBV6-2 or TRBV6-3 and J is TRBJ1-5; D is undetermined. Trimming left V 6 bases short and J 0 bases short, with 15 bases between. Germline V CDR1 and CDR2: MNHEY, SVGEGT. There are 16 residues in the CDR3. The DNA of the CDR3 is TGTGCCAGCAGCGGAGACGGGCCTCATAGCAATCAGCCCCAGCATTTT. Translation: CASSGDGPHSNQPQHF.

This clonotype was found many times. The CDR3 here is CASSYGSYEQYF. The CDR3, as DNA: TGTGCCAGCAGCTATGGCTCATACGAGCAGTACTTC. The rearrangement joins TRBV7-2 to TRBJ2-7, with D unresolved. Trimming took off 4 bases at V and 4 bases at J, with 8 bases between the two ends. This CDR3 contains 12 residues. Germline CDR1 is SGHTA and CDR2 is FQGNSA.

This clonotype was seen many times. The chain has TRBV7-2 and TRBJ2-3; 7 bases are a match to TRBD2. The CDR3 loop spans 15 amino acids. Germline V gives CDR1 SGHTA, CDR2 FQGNSA. The ends lost 5 bases at V and 0 bases at J; junction bases unmatched: 5. The CDR3 loop reads CASSRLAESTDTQYF. CDR3 nucleotide sequence: TGTGCCAGCAGCCGGCTAGCGGAAAGCACAGATACGCAGTATTTT.

This clonotype has a count of ten or more. V is TRBV6-1 and J is TRBJ2-3; tentative D call: TRBD2 (5 bases). The CDR3 covers 16 residues. Trimming took 2 bases from V and 11 from J, leaving 23 bases between them. CDR1 and CDR2 (germline): MNHNS, SASEGT. The CDR3, as DNA: TGTGCCAGCAGTGAAAGGGTGGCGGGTTTGGGTAATGGGCAGTATTTT. It codes for CASSERVAGLGNGQYF.

This clonotype appeared a single time. The chain employs TRBV5-1 and TRBJ2-3; 9 bases are a match to TRBD2. Trimming removed 0 bases from V and 1 base from J; junction bases left unmatched: 3. Germline CDR1 is SGHRS and CDR2 is YFSETQ. This CDR3 has 16 amino acids. CDR3 residues: CASSLGSSGGTDTQYF. The CDR3 region has the DNA TGCGCCAGCAGCTTGGGATCTAGCGGGGGCACAGATACGCAGTATTTT.

This clonotype was seen ten or more times. The chain employs TRBV18 and TRBJ2-7; 7 nucleotides match TRBD2. CDR3 size: 14 residues. Trimming removed 5 bases from V and 2 bases from J; junction bases left unmatched: 6. Looked up from germline, CDR1 is KGHSH and CDR2 is LQKENI. CDR3 in amino acids: CASSMAGAPYEQYF. In DNA, the CDR3 is TGTGCCAGCTCAATGGCGGGAGCTCCCTACGAGCAGTACTTC.

This clonotype was counted a few times. The chain combines TRBV29-1 with TRBJ1-1; a weak D match, TRBD1 (5 bases). V lost 7 bases and J 0 bases, leaving 18 bases between the germline ends. The CDR3 covers 15 residues. The germline V gene has CDR1 SQVTM and CDR2 ANQGSEA. The DNA for the CDR3 is TGCAGCGCTGACGGGCAGGGACCCTTGAACACTGAAGCTTTCTTT. Amino acid sequence: CSADGQGPLNTEAFF.